This T cell receptor (beta chain) was profiled in a study of shared T cell receptors in the human thymus. Profiled with immunoSEQ multiplex PCR; TCRdb holds only in-frame clones, not every one. Counted here are roughly 710,000 clones, 70% to 90% occurring once; the ten biggest clones make up more than 0.01%. The same data also contributed to another study, on human thymus T cells. That paper notes: Resections from corrective heart surgery provided thymus tissue. Thymic and blood repertoires appeared to carry a bias in their V and J gene usage.

Sequencing was carried out using thymocytes. The source is a girl in the first two years of life with a congenital heart defect.

Written as DNA, the CDR3 is TGCGCCAGCAGCTTTGGGACAGCAAAGATAGGACAACACCCCTACGAGCAGTACTTC. Translation gives CASSFGTAKIGQHPYEQYF. The chain has TRBV5-1 and TRBJ2-7; 7 bases are a match to TRBD1. This CDR3 is 19 amino acids long. CDR1 is SGHRS and CDR2 is YFSETQ in the germline V gene. V trimming: 2 bases; J trimming: 2 bases; junction bases outside the gene matches: 19.